The sequence of this T cell receptor (beta chain) was determined in a study of blood T cell repertoires in COVID-19. The CDR3 extends over 15 amino acids. The V and J ends lost 7 bases and 6 bases, in that order; junction bases with no gene match: 9. Germline loops: CDR1 MNHEY, CDR2 SVGAGI. Sequencing used immunoSEQ multiplex PCR; TCRdb keeps in-frame clones, though not all of them. The sample lists around 300,000 clones; approximately 92% were seen once. This clone was found once. Participants came from 24 US areas, aged roughly 18 to 100 years. The study assigned cohorts using participant-reported clinical history.

This chain joins TRBV6-5 and TRBJ1-5; 10 nucleotides align to TRBD1. The sample consisted of PBMCs or T cells enriched from blood (not recorded which). This receptor was obtained from a woman younger than 30 who had recovered from COVID-19. The CDR3 loop reads CASTSGQGLFQPQHF. CDR3 nucleotide sequence: TGTGCCAGCACTTCGGGACAGGGGTTATTTCAGCCCCAGCATTTT.